This is a list of T cell receptor beta chains from one sample in a study of cytomegalovirus exposure and HLA in healthy donors. Using immunoSEQ multiplex PCR, the repertoire was profiled, and TCRdb retains in-frame clones only, with some absent. The table records about 140,000 clones, around 80% of them present only once. Sequenced material: PBMCs. The receptors stem from a man aged 40-49 years in good health and CMV-seropositive. Each CDR3 is given with its conserved first and last residue. The order of the fields is clone size, D gene, J gene, V gene, CDR3 protein, CDR3 DNA. A D gene is named only where the DNA matches it firmly. Rows give clone size only sometimes, using once, few, many, or a class for an expanded clone.

>.|.|TRBJ1-2|TRBV18
CASSPQRGYNYGYTF
TGTGCCAGCTCACCACAAAGGGGCTACAACTATGGCTACACCTTC
>once|TRBD1|TRBJ2-3|TRBV7-9
CASSSYMGQGADTQYF
TGTGCCAGCAGCTCATACATGGGACAGGGGGCAGATACGCAGTATTTT
>.|.|TRBJ1-2|TRBV18
CASSPQIRTPNYGYTF
TGTGCCAGCTCACCACAGATCCGGACTCCTAACTATGGCTACACCTTC
>.|.|TRBJ2-3|TRBV5-1
CASRPPVNTDTQYF
TGCGCCAGCAGGCCCCCGGTGAACACAGATACGCAGTATTTT
>.|TRBD1|TRBJ2-5|TRBV5-1
CASGTGGALRETQYF
TGCGCCAGCGGGACAGGGGGTGCCCTTCGAGAGACCCAGTACTTC
>.|.|TRBJ2-1|TRBV4-3
CASSHPRRAHNEQFF
TGCGCCAGCAGCCACCCTCGGAGGGCCCACAATGAGCAGTTCTTC
>.|TRBD1|TRBJ2-1|TRBV5-1
CASSIRQGTSYNEQFF
TGCGCCAGCAGCATAAGACAGGGAACCTCCTACAATGAGCAGTTCTTC
>.|.|TRBJ2-3|TRBV5-1
CASSLGQVGTDTQYF
TGCGCCAGCAGCTTGGGACAGGTCGGCACAGATACGCAGTATTTT
>once|TRBD2|TRBJ2-7|TRBV6-1
CASIRSGGSYEQYF
TGTGCCAGCATTCGAAGCGGGGGCTCCTACGAGCAGTACTTC
>.|TRBD2|TRBJ2-1|TRBV7-2
CASRPLAGGSYNEQFF
TGTGCCAGCAGGCCCCTAGCGGGAGGCTCCTACAATGAGCAGTTCTTC
>once|.|TRBJ2-3|TRBV5-1
CASSLFRADTQYF
TGCGCCAGCAGCTTGTTTCGTGCAGATACGCAGTATTTT
>.|.|TRBJ1-5|TRBV11-2
CASSLEYQPQHF
TGTGCCAGCAGCTTGGAGTATCAGCCCCAGCATTTT
>.|TRBD2|TRBJ2-7|TRBV11-2
CASSLGTSGRVYEQYF
TGTGCCAGCAGCCTAGGGACTAGCGGGAGGGTATACGAGCAGTACTTC
>.|TRBD2|TRBJ2-1|TRBV11-3
CASSRQGGRWDYDEQFF
TGTGCCAGCAGCAGGCAGGGAGGGCGGTGGGATTACGATGAGCAGTTCTTC
>.|.|TRBJ2-2|TRBV4-2
CASSPRQPGTGELFF
TGTGCCAGCAGCCCAAGACAGCCGGGCACCGGGGAGCTGTTTTTT